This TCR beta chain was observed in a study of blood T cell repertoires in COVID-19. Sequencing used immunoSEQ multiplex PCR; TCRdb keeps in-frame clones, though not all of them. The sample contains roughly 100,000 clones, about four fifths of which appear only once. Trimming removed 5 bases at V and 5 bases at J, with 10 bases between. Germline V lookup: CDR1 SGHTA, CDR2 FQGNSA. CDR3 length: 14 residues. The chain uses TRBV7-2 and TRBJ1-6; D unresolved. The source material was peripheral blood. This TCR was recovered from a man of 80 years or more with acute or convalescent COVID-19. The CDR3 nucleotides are TGTGCCAGCAGCATCCTACGGGATAATTCACCCCTCCACTTT. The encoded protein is CASSILRDNSPLHF. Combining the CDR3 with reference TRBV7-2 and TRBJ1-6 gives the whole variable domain GAGVSQSPSNKVTEKGKDVELRCDPISGHTALYWYRQSLGQGLEFLIYFQGNSAPDKSGLPSDRFSAERTGGSVSTLTIQRTQQEDSAVYLCASSILRDNSPLHFGNGTRLTVT.